This TCR beta chain emerged from a study of blood T cells in healthy people across ages. A sample-barcoded 5' primer and a J-beta primer mix were used in a second PCR of about 7 to 12 cycles. The study obtained at least 2.5 million CDR3-containing paired-end reads from every sample. One entry per CDR3 protein results from TCRdb running MiXCR on the 5' RACE reads. The table includes 700,000 to 900,000 distinct CDR3 sequences, approximately 53% detected once. Turning to this clonotype: Antigen: not known.

The CDR3 consists of 12 residues. V was clipped by 6 bases and J by 6 bases, with 11 bases between them. Germline assignment: CDR1 MNHEY and CDR2 SVGAGI. General study points: Donors of long life had a larger count of naive CD4+ cells and greater diversity than aged donors. Researchers report that TCR beta diversity correlated strongly with naive T cell percentage.

Researchers collected roughly 10 milliliters of peripheral blood from every single donor. The sequenced sample consisted of blood. The clonotype was recovered from a man older than 75 in good health. The rearrangement links TRBV6-5 to TRBJ1-1; a weak D match, TRBD1 (5 bases). In DNA form, the CDR3 reads TGTGCCAGCAGACGGGGCGAGGCTGAAGCTTTCTTT. As protein: CASRRGEAEAFF.